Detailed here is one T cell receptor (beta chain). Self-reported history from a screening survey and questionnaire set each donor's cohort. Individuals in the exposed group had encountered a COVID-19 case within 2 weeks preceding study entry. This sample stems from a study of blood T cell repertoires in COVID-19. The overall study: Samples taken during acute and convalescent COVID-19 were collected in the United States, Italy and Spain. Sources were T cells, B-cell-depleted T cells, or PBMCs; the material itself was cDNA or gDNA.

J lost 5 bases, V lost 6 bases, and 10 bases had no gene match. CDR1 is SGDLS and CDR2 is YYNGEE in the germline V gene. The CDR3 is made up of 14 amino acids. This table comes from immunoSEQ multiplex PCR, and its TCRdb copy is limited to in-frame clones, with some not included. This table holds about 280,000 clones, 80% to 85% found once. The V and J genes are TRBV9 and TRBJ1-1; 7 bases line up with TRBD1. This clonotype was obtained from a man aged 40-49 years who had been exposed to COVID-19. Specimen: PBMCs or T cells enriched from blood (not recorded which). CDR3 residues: CASNQGQFGTEAFF. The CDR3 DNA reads TGTGCCAGCAACCAGGGACAGTTTGGGACTGAAGCTTTCTTT. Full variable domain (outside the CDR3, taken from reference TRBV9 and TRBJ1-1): DSGVTQTPKHLITATGQRVTLRCSPRSGDLSVYWYQQSLDQGLQFLIQYYNGEERAKGNILERFSAQQFPDLHSELNLSSLELGDSALYFCASNQGQFGTEAFFGQGTRLTVV.